This section outlines one T cell receptor beta chain sequence together with its context. Its specificity is unknown. This specimen comes from a study of graft-versus-host responses after intestinal transplantation. The method was immunoSEQ multiplex PCR; TCRdb's version includes in-frame clones alone and lacks a portion of them. This sample has more than 75,000 clones, with 91% found just once. The trim removed 5 bases at V and 0 bases at J, leaving 1 base unmatched. Germline-derived CDR1 and CDR2 are SGHNT and YENEEA. The CDR3 contains 13 residues. The chain is built from TRBV11-3 and TRBJ2-7; 7 nucleotides line up with TRBD1. The sample was unstimulated CD4+ T cells sorted from spleen or lymph node cells, taken before transplant. The sequence was collected from a human donor who was the organ donor for an intestinal transplant. In DNA form, the CDR3 reads TGTGCCAGCAGCCGGGACAGCTCCTACGAGCAGTACTTC. Its protein is CASSRDSSYEQYF.